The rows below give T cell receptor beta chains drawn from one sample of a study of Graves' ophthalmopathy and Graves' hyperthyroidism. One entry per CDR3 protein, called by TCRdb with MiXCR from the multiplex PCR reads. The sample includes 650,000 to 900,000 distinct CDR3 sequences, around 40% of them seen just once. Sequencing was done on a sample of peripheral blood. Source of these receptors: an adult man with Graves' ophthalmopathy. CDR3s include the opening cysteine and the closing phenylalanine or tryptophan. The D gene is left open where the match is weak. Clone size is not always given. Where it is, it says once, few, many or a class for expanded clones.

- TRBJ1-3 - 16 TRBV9 CASSVEGQGAGNTIYF TGTGCCAGCAGCGTAGAGGGGCAGGGCGCTGGAAACACCATATATTTT
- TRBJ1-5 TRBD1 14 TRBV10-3 CASSYTGDVQPQHF TGTGCCAGCAGTTACACAGGGGATGTTCAGCCCCAGCATTTT
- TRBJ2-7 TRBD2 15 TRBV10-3 CAISEWGEGQEEQYF TGTGCCATCAGTGAGTGGGGGGAGGGCCAGGAGGAGCAGTACTTC
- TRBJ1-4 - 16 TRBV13 CASSPRGAQVPDRVFF TGTGCCAGCAGCCCCCGCGGGGCACAGGTCCCGGATCGGGTGTTTTTT
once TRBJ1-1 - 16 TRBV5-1 CAGSQLATGGGTEAFF TGCGCCGGCAGCCAACTAGCTACAGGCGGCGGGACTGAAGCTTTCTTT
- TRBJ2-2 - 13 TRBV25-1 CASSPSPVGELFF TGTGCCAGCAGTCCCTCCCCGGTCGGGGAGCTGTTTTTT
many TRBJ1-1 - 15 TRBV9 CASSVEGRMNTEAFF TGTGCCAGCAGCGTAGAGGGACGGATGAACACTGAAGCTTTCTTT
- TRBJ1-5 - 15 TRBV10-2 CASSESGLYNQPQHF TGCGCCAGCAGTGAGTCAGGGCTGTACAATCAGCCCCAGCATTTT
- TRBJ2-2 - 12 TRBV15 CATSRGTGELLF TGTGCCACCAGCAGAGGTACCGGGGAGCTGCTTTTT
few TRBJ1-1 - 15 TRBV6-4 CASSDNAGFSGEAFF TGTGCCAGCAGTGACAACGCAGGGTTTTCGGGTGAAGCTTTCTTT
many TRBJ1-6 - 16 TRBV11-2 CASSSGGSSYNSPLHF TGTGCCAGCAGCTCTGGTGGGAGCTCCTATAATTCACCCCTCCACTTT
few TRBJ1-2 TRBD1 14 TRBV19 CASSIRDRGLGYTF TGTGCCAGTAGTATCCGGGACAGGGGTCTTGGCTACACCTTC
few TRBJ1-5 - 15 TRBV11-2 CASSLDTGVGQPQHF TGCGCCAGCAGCTTGGATACGGGGGTGGGTCAGCCCCAGCATTTT
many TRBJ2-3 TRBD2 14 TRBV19 CATVAGGRTDTQYF TGTGCCACTGTAGCGGGGGGACGCACAGATACGCAGTATTTT
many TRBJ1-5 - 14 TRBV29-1 CSVVYGGDGQPQHF TGCAGCGTTGTATACGGAGGGGACGGACAGCCCCAGCATTTT
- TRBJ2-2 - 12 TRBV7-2 CASKEAAGELFF TGTGCCAGCAAGGAGGCGGCCGGGGAGCTGTTTTTT
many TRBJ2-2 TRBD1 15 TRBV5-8 CASSTGTGDVRELFF TGTGCCAGCAGCACCGGGACAGGGGATGTCAGGGAGCTGTTTTTT
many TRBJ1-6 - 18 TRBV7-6 CASSLARPGSSYNSPLHF TGTGCCAGCAGCTTAGCGAGGCCAGGGAGCTCCTATAATTCACCCCTCCACTTT
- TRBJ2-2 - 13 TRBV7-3 CASSPYPGGELFF TGTGCCAGCAGCCCGTACCCCGGCGGGGAGCTGTTTTTT
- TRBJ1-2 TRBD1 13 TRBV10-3 CASSQTGTSSYTF TGTGCCAGCAGCCAGACAGGGACGTCGAGCTACACCTTC
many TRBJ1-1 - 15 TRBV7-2 CASSLNGAMNTEAFF TGTGCCAGCAGCTTAAATGGGGCCATGAACACTGAAGCTTTCTTT
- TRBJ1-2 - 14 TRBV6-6 CASSTGGGIYGYTF TGTGCCAGCAGTACGGGCGGGGGAATCTATGGCTACACCTTC
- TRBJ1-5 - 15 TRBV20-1 CSARAGAGGNQPQHF TGCAGTGCTCGAGCAGGGGCGGGGGGCAATCAGCCCCAGCATTTT
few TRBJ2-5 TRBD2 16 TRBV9 CASSKGLAGNLETQYF TGTGCCAGCAGCAAAGGACTAGCGGGAAACCTAGAGACCCAGTACTTC
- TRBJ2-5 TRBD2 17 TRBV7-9 CASSLEPSGPNQETQYF TGTGCCAGCAGCTTAGAGCCTAGCGGGCCGAACCAAGAGACCCAGTACTTC
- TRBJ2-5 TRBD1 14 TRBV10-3 CASSGTGGPETQYF TGTGCCAGCAGTGGGACAGGGGGCCCGGAGACCCAGTACTTC
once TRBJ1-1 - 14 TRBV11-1 CASSPRGPEAEASF TGTGCCAGCAGCCCAAGAGGGCCTGAAGCTGAAGCTTCCTTT
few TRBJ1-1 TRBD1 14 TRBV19 CASRRAGGNTEAFF TGTGCCAGTAGGCGGGCAGGGGGGAACACTGAAGCTTTCTTT
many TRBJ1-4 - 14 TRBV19 CASRMGATNEKLFF TGTGCCAGCCGAATGGGGGCAACTAATGAAAAACTGTTTTTT
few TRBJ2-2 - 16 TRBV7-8 CASSPRLAWSAGELFF TGTGCCAGCAGCCCTCGTTTGGCCTGGTCCGCCGGGGAGCTGTTTTTT
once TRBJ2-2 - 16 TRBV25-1 CASSSLGTYDTGELFF TGTGCCAGCAGTTCCCTGGGGACTTATGACACCGGGGAGCTGTTTTTT
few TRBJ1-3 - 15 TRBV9 CASSVGARSGNTIYF TGTGCCAGCAGCGTAGGGGCACGCTCTGGAAACACCATATATTTT
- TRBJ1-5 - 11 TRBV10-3 CAITDGVAQHF TGTGCCATCACCGATGGGGTGGCCCAGCATTTT
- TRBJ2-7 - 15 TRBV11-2 CASSVGPGTPYEQYF TGTGCCAGCAGCGTAGGTCCAGGGACACCCTACGAGCAGTACTTC
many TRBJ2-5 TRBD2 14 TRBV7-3 CASSQVGGQETQYF TGTGCCAGCAGCCAAGTCGGGGGGCAAGAGACCCAGTACTTC
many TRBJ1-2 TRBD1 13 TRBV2 CASSEDRDYGYTF TGTGCCAGCAGCGAAGACAGGGACTATGGCTACACCTTC
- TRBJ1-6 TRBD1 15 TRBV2 CASSVVTGDNSPLHF TGTGCCAGCAGTGTTGTGACAGGGGATAATTCACCCCTCCACTTT
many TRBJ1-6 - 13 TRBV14 CASSQDRRSPLHF TGTGCCAGCAGCCAAGACCGGCGTTCACCCCTCCACTTT
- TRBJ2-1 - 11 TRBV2 CVSSEEGLQFF TGTGTCAGCAGCGAAGAGGGGTTACAGTTCTTC
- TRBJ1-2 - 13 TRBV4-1 CASSQDEKDGYTF TGCGCCAGCAGCCAAGATGAGAAGGATGGCTACACCTTC
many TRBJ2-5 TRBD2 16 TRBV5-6 CASSLGGLAGQETQYF TGTGCCAGCAGCTTGGGAGGACTAGCGGGCCAAGAGACCCAGTACTTC
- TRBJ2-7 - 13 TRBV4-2 CASSQAQAAGQYF TGTGCCAGCAGCCAAGCACAAGCGGCGGGTCAGTACTTC
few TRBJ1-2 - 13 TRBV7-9 CASSLAGSSGYTF TGTGCCAGCAGCTTGGCAGGGTCTAGTGGCTACACCTTC
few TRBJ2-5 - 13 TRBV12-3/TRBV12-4 CASSLNIQETQYF TGTGCCAGCAGTTTAAACATTCAAGAGACCCAGTACTTC
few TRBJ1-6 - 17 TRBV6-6 CASSYPRVGKGSSPLHF TGTGCCAGCAGTTACCCCCGTGTGGGTAAGGGTAGTTCACCCCTCCACTTT
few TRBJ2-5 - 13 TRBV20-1 CSARDLIGETQYF TGCAGTGCTAGAGATCTCATCGGAGAGACCCAGTACTTC
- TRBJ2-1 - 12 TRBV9 CASSPLREGQFF TGTGCCAGCAGCCCTCTTCGGGAAGGTCAGTTCTTC
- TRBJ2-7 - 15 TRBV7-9 CASSPGHGVSYEQYF TGTGCCAGCAGCCCCGGACATGGAGTATCCTACGAGCAGTACTTC
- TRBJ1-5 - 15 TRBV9 CASSPGPWTSQPQHF TGTGCCAGCAGCCCGGGCCCGTGGACAAGTCAGCCCCAGCATTTT
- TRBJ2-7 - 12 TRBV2 CASSFSRGEQYF TGTGCCAGCAGTTTTTCCAGGGGCGAGCAGTACTTC
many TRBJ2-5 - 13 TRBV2 CAVSWGPGETQYF TGTGCGGTGTCCTGGGGGCCAGGAGAGACCCAGTACTTC